This TCR beta chain stems from a study of T cell responses to AZD1222 COVID-19 vaccine. Whole-study results and caveats: Seropositive status at baseline applied to only 5 or 6 AZD1222 recipients. Nearly half of spike-specific TCRs reportedly go after variant regions that carry no mutations.

Clones were sequenced by immunoSEQ multiplex PCR, and TCRdb holds only the in-frame ones, with some missing. In the table there are some 200,000 clones, approximately 92% of which are singletons. On this clone: The antigen is unknown.

The CDR3 contains 13 residues. Trimming left V 8 bases short and J 1 base short, with 10 bases between. The sequenced sample was peripheral blood, obtained on day 0 of AZD1222 vaccination. This TCR derives from an adult in good health. The V gene is TRBV12-3 or TRBV12-4, the J gene TRBJ2-3, with D unresolved. The CDR3 is CASRQGGTDTQYF. The CDR3 DNA sequence: TGTGCCAGCCGACAAGGTGGCACAGATACGCAGTATTTT.